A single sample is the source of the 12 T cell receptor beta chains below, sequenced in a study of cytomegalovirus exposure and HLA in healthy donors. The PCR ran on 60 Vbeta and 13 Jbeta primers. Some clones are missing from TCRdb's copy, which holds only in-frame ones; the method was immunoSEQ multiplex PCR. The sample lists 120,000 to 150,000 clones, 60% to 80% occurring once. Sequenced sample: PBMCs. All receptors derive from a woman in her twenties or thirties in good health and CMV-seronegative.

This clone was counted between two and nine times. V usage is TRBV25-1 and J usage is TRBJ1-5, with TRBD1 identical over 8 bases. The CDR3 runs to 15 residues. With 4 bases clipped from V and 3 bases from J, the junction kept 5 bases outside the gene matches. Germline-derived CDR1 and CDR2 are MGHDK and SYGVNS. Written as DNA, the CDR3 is TGTGCCAGCAGTGCTGACAGGGGCCTCAATCAGCCCCAGCATTTT. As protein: CASSADRGLNQPQHF. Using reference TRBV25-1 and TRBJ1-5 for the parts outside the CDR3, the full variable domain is EADIYQTPRYLVIGTGKKITLECSQTMGHDKMYWYQQDPGMELHLIHYSYGVNSTEKGDLSSESTVSRIRTEHFPLTLESARPSHTSQYLCASSADRGLNQPQHFGDGTRLSIL.

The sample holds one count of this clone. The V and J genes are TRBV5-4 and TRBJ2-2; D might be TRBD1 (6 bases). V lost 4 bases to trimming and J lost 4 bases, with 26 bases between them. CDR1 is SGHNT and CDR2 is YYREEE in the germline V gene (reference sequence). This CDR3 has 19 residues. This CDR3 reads CASSAAPMTGEGSTGELFF. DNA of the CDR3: TGTGCCAGCAGCGCAGCGCCCATGACAGGTGAGGGTTCCACCGGGGAGCTGTTTTTT.

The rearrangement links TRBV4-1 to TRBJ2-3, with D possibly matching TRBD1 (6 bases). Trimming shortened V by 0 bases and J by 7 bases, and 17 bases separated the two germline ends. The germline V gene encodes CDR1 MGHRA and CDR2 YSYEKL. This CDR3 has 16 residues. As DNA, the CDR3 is TGCGCCAGCAGCCAAGATCCCGCAGGGGTTTATAATACGCAGTATTTT. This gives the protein CASSQDPAGVYNTQYF.

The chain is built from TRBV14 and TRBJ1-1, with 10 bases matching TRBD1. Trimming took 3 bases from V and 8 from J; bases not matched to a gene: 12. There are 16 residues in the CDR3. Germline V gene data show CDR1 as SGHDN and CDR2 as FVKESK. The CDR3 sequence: CASSQTPGQGLREAFF. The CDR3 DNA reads TGTGCCAGCAGCCAGACTCCGGGACAGGGGCTACGGGAAGCTTTCTTT.

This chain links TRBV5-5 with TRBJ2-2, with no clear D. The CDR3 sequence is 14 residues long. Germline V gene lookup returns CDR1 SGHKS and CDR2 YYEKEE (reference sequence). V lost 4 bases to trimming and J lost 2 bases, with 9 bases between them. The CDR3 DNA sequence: TGTGCCAGCAGCCCACAGTTAAACACCGGGGAGCTGTTTTTT. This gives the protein CASSPQLNTGELFF. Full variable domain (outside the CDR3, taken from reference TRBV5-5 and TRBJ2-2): DAGVTQSPTHLIKTRGQQVTLRCSPISGHKSVSWYQQVLGQGPQFIFQYYEKEERGRGNFPDRFSARQFPNYSSELNVNALLLGDSALYLCASSPQLNTGELFFGEGSRLTVL.

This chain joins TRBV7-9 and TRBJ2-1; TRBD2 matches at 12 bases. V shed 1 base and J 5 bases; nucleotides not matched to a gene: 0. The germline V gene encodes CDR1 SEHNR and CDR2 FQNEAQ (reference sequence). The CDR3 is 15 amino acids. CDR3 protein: CASSLGTSGNNEQFF. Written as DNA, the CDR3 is TGTGCCAGCAGCTTAGGGACTAGCGGGAACAATGAGCAGTTCTTC. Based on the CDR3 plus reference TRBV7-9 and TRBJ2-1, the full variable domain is DTGVSQNPRHKITKRGQNVTFRCDPISEHNRLYWYRQTLGQGPEFLTYFQNEAQLEKSRLLSDRFSAERPKGSFSTLEIQRTEQGDSAMYLCASSLGTSGNNEQFFGPGTRLTVL.

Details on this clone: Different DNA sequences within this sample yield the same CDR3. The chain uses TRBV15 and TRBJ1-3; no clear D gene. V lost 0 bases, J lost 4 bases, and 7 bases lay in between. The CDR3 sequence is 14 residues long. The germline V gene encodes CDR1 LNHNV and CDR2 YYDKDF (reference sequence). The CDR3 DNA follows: TGTGCCACCAGCAGAGATCGAGGGGGAAACACCATATATTTT. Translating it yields CATSRDRGGNTIYF.

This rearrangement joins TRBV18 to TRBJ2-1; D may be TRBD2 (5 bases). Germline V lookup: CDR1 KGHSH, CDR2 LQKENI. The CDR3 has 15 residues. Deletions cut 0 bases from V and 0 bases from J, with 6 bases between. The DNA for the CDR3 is TGTGCCAGCTCACCACCGGGGAGCTCCTACAATGAGCAGTTCTTC. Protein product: CASSPPGSSYNEQFF.

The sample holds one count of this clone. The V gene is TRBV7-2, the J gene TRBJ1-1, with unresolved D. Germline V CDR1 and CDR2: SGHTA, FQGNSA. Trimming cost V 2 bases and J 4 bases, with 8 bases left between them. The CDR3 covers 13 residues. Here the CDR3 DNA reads TGTGCCAGCAGCTTAATAGAGGGCACTGAAGCTTTCTTT. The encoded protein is CASSLIEGTEAFF.

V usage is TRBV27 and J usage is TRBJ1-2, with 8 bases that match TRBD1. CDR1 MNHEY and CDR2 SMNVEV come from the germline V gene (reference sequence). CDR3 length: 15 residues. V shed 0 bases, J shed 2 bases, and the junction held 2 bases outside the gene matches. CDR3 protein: CASSLSGTGNYGYTF. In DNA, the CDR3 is TGTGCCAGCAGTTTATCGGGGACAGGCAACTATGGCTACACCTTC.

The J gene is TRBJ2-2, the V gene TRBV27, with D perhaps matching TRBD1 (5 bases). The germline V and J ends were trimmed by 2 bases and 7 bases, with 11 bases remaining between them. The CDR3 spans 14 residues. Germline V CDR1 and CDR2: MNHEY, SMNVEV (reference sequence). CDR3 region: CASSLGRAVGELFF. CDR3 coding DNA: TGTGCCAGCAGTTTAGGCAGGGCGGTCGGGGAGCTGTTTTTT.

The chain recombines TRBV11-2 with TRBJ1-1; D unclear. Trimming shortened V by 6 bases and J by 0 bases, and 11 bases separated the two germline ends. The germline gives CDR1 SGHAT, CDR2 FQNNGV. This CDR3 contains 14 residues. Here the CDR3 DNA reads TGTGCCAGCAGGTCCCCCCGTATGAACACTGAAGCTTTCTTT. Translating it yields CASRSPRMNTEAFF.